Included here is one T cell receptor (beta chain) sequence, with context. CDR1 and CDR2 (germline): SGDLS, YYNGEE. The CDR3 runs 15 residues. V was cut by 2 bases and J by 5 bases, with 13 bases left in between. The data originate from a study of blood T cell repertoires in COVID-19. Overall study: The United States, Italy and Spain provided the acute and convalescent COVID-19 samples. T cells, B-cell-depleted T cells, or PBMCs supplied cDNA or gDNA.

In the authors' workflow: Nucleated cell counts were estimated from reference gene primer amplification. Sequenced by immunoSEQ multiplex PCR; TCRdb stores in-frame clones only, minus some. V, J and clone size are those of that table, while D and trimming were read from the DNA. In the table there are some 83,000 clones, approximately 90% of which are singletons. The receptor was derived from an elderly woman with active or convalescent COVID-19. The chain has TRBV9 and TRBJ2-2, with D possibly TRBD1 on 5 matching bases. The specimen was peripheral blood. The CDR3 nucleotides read TGTGCCAGCAGCGTGGACGGACATCTAACCGGGGAGCTGTTTTTT. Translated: CASSVDGHLTGELFF.